The 32 T cell receptor beta chains listed next were all sequenced from one sample in a study of post-analysis software for immune sequencing data. Study-level results: Five or six TRBV segments, TRBV5-6, TRBV5-1 and TRBV20-1 among them, were found more frequent in patients than controls.

Incorporated into the TCR beta cDNA libraries were unique molecular identifiers, which served to reduce PCR and sequencing biases. TCRdb reanalysed the PCR reads using MiXCR and keeps one entry per CDR3 protein. The table has about 430,000 distinct CDR3 sequences, over 30% seen once. These receptors have no identified antigens. The source material was blood. The receptors derive from a girl aged 2-10 years with multiple sclerosis.

The chain employs TRBV20-1 and TRBJ2-3, with TRBD2 as a possible D gene (7 bases). Per the germline V gene, CDR1 is DFQATT and CDR2 is SNEGSKA (reference sequence). The length of the CDR3 is 17 residues. The ends were cut back, 0 bases at V and 1 base at J, with 17 bases in the middle. CDR3 bases: TGCAGTGCTAGAGATCACGCTCGGGGGGCCCGCACAGATACGCAGTATTTT. Protein product: CSARDHARGARTDTQYF.

This clonotype appeared a few times. V and J are TRBV28 and TRBJ2-7; D is uncertain. Trimming cost V 2 bases and J 6 bases, with 8 bases left between them. This CDR3 has 12 amino acids. Germline CDR1 reads MDHEN; CDR2 reads SYDVKM. CDR3 region: CASSLHISEQYF. In nucleotides, the CDR3 is TGTGCCAGCAGTTTACACATTAGCGAGCAGTACTTC. Looking up the rest from reference TRBV28 and TRBJ2-7 gives the full variable domain: DVKVTQSSRYLVKRTGEKVFLECVQDMDHENMFWYRQDPGLGLRLIYFSYDVKMKEKGDIPEGYSVSREKKERFSLILESASTNQTSMYLCASSLHISEQYFGPGTRLTVT.

The chain couples TRBV20-1 to TRBJ1-1; D is unresolved. CDR3 size: 15 residues. The germline gives CDR1 DFQATT, CDR2 SNEGSKA (reference sequence). V was pared by 0 bases and J by 8 bases, with 19 bases between. CDR3 nucleotide sequence: TGCAGTGCTAGAGATCCCGGTCAGCTGAAAGAGGAAGCTTTCTTT. Protein product: CSARDPGQLKEEAFF.

This clonotype was counted only a few times. The genes are TRBV5-1 and TRBJ1-2; D might be TRBD1 (6 bases). The CDR3 totals 13 residues. CDR1 SGHRS and CDR2 YFSETQ come from the germline V gene. V gave up 4 bases and J gave up 7 bases, with 14 bases separating them. CDR3 sequence reads: CASSETGRGGYTF. For the CDR3, the DNA is TGCGCCAGCAGCGAGACAGGCCGGGGTGGCTACACCTTC.

The chain uses TRBV12-3 or TRBV12-4 and TRBJ1-6; D is undetermined. Trimming left V 6 bases short and J 6 bases short, with 12 bases between. The CDR3 sequence is 14 residues long. The CDR3 sequence: CASRDRTANSPLHF. The CDR3 DNA reads TGTGCCAGCAGGGACCGGACTGCTAATTCACCCCTCCACTTT.

This clonotype was detected only a few times. V and J are TRBV5-1 and TRBJ1-2; D not certain. V lost 4 bases and J 8 bases, leaving 9 bases between the germline ends. Germline V gives CDR1 SGHRS, CDR2 YFSETQ. CDR3 size: 11 residues. CDR3 protein: CASSPGSGYTF. Here the CDR3 DNA reads TGCGCCAGCAGCCCGGGGTCCGGCTACACCTTC.

The table lists this clonotype with a few counts. The rearrangement joins TRBV28 to TRBJ2-5; 7 bases are a match to TRBD2. CDR1 and CDR2 (germline): MDHEN, SYDVKM. CDR3 length equals 16 residues. V was clipped by 6 bases and J by 5 bases; unmatched bases: 15. The CDR3 DNA is TGTGCCAGCAGGCGGGAGCGTCTAGGGTTGGGGGAGACCCAGTACTTC. This gives the protein CASRRERLGLGETQYF.

This clonotype has a handful of counts. The rearrangement links TRBV4-2 to TRBJ2-1, with D unclear. Trimming took off 0 bases at V and 1 base at J, with 10 bases between the two ends. The germline V gene has CDR1 LGHNA and CDR2 YNFKEQ. This CDR3 is built from 16 residues. In DNA form, the CDR3 reads TGTGCCAGCAGCCAAGATCCCCAGGTATCCTACAATGAGCAGTTCTTC. Residues: CASSQDPQVSYNEQFF.

J is TRBJ2-1 and V is TRBV27; 10 bases are a match to TRBD2. With 4 bases clipped from V and 0 bases from J, the junction kept 6 bases outside the gene matches. This CDR3 has 17 amino acids. The germline CDR1 and CDR2 sequences are MNHEY and SMNVEV (reference sequence). For the CDR3, the DNA is TGTGCCAGCAGTTCCTTAGCTAGCGGGAGCTCCTACAATGAGCAGTTCTTC. Protein sequence: CASSSLASGSSYNEQFF.

This clonotype was detected only a few times. The chain uses TRBV5-1 and TRBJ2-5, with D possibly being TRBD1 (6 bases). The V end was cut by 1 base, the J end by 2 bases, with 24 bases between. Germline lookup yields CDR1 SGHRS and CDR2 YFSETQ. The CDR3 is 19 amino acids. The DNA for the CDR3 is TGCGCCAGCAGCTTGACAGGGCGTTGGATCAACCCGGAACAAGAGACCCAGTACTTC. This translates into CASSLTGRWINPEQETQYF.

The chain couples TRBV29-1 to TRBJ1-2, with no clear D. The CDR3 has 10 amino acids. Germline CDR1 and CDR2: SQVTM and ANQGSEA. V dropped 6 bases and J dropped 2 bases, with 4 bases sitting between them. DNA of the CDR3: TGCAGCGTCCTGAACTATGGCTACACCTTC. Translation gives CSVLNYGYTF.

The chain has TRBV19 and TRBJ2-1; maybe TRBD1 (5 bases). Trimming shortened V by 3 bases and J by 9 bases, and 15 bases separated the two germline ends. The germline V gene encodes CDR1 LNHDA and CDR2 SQIVND (reference sequence). The CDR3 is 14 amino acids. The CDR3 bases are TGTGCCAGTAGTATTGTGGCAGGGTTTAGTGAGCAGTTCTTC. Translating it yields CASSIVAGFSEQFF.

This clonotype was seen a handful of times. The J gene is TRBJ2-7, the V gene TRBV10-3, with a weak D call TRBD2 (6 bases). The ends were cut back, 10 bases at V and 1 base at J, with 20 bases in the middle. CDR1 and CDR2 (germline): ENHRY, SYGVKD. This CDR3 is 15 amino acids long. CDR3 in DNA: TGTGCCACCGGGGATGAGGGACTCCCTTCCTACGAGCAGTACTTC. Its translation: CATGDEGLPSYEQYF.

This clonotype occurred a few times. This chain joins TRBV21-1 and TRBJ1-1. TRBV21-1 is described as a pseudogene. The length of the CDR3 is 14 residues. CDR3 sequence (DNA): TGTGCCAGCAGCGGTACCGACAGGAACACTGAAGCTTTCTTT. Translation gives CASSGTDRNTEAFF.

This clonotype was counted between two and nine times. V usage is TRBV6-4 and J usage is TRBJ2-3; D remains unclear. The CDR3 is made up of 14 amino acids. Germline lookup yields CDR1 MRHNA and CDR2 SNTAGT. Trimming pared 3 bases from V and 3 bases from J, leaving 10 bases between. The CDR3 is CASSEAWSTDTQYF. CDR3 sequence (DNA): TGTGCCAGCAGTGAGGCGTGGTCAACAGATACGCAGTATTTT.

The gene calls are TRBV6-2 or TRBV6-3 and TRBJ2-1; D is tentatively TRBD1 or TRBD2 (5 bases each). The ends were cut back, 6 bases at V and 6 bases at J, with 18 bases in the middle. Germline V lookup: CDR1 MNHEY, CDR2 SVGEGT. The CDR3 extends over 15 amino acids. The CDR3 DNA sequence: TGTGCCAGCAGCTTGACCGGGACCTCGGGCAATGAGCAGTTCTTC. Amino acid sequence: CASSLTGTSGNEQFF.

This clonotype has a handful of counts. The chain carries TRBV5-1 and TRBJ2-7, with no clear D. V gave up 9 bases and J gave up 3 bases, with 13 bases separating them. This CDR3 spans 12 amino acids. The germline CDR1 and CDR2 sequences are SGHRS and YFSETQ. Written as DNA, the CDR3 is TGCGCCACCTTGCCGGGCGACTACGAGCAGTACTTC. Translation gives CATLPGDYEQYF.

The V and J genes are TRBV5-1 and TRBJ1-5, with TRBD1 matching over 9 bases. The J segment lost 7 bases and the V segment lost 4 bases, leaving 9 bases of the junction unmatched. The CDR3 extends over 15 amino acids. Germline CDR1 reads SGHRS; CDR2 reads YFSETQ. CDR3 loop: CASSAGTGIDQPQHF. In nucleotides, the CDR3 is TGCGCCAGCAGCGCGGGGACAGGGATCGACCAGCCCCAGCATTTT.

V usage is TRBV29-1 and J usage is TRBJ2-7; tentatively, D is TRBD2 (6 bases). Gene TRBJ2-4 matches the end of the DNA better, so the J call may be wrong. The V gene's germline CDR1 is SQVTM and CDR2 ANQGSEA. This CDR3 has 14 amino acids. CDR3 sequence reads: CSVAGRGNRNIQYF. Written as DNA, the CDR3 is TGCAGCGTTGCGGGACGGGGGAATCGAAACATTCAGTACTTC.

The chain joins TRBV28 to TRBJ2-5; a possible D gene is TRBD2 (5 bases). TRBJ2-7 matches the DNA end more closely, so the J call is doubtful. CDR3 length equals 13 residues. Germline CDR1 MDHEN, CDR2 SYDVKM. CDR3 sequence reads: CASSFRGPNEQYF. The CDR3 DNA reads as TGTGCCAGCAGTTTCAGAGGGCCCAACGAGCAGTACTTC.

This clonotype appeared a few times. The chain combines TRBV28 with TRBJ1-2; D is ambiguous. The V end lost 7 bases, the J end lost 4 bases, and 7 bases lay between the germline ends. CDR3 size: 11 residues. The germline gives CDR1 MDHEN, CDR2 SYDVKM. The CDR3 is CASNSFYGYTF. The CDR3 DNA reads as TGTGCCAGCAATAGCTTCTATGGCTACACCTTC.

This clonotype was found a few times. The chain recombines TRBV5-1 with TRBJ2-5; 8 bases map to TRBD1. Germline assignment: CDR1 SGHRS and CDR2 YFSETQ. Unmatched junction bases numbered 10, after V lost 4 bases and J lost 5 bases. The CDR3 length is 15 residues. In DNA form, the CDR3 reads TGCGCCAGCAGCGATGGACAGGGCGGAGGGGAGACCCAGTACTTC. Its translation: CASSDGQGGGETQYF.

The chain uses TRBV5-1 and TRBJ2-7; a possible D gene is TRBD2 (5 bases). This CDR3 has 12 residues. Germline CDR1 reads SGHRS; CDR2 reads YFSETQ. V gave up 8 bases and J gave up 3 bases, with 12 bases separating them. CDR3 loop: CARRRAGYEQYF. In DNA, the CDR3 is TGCGCCAGAAGACGCGCGGGCTACGAGCAGTACTTC. Full variable domain (outside the CDR3, taken from reference TRBV5-1 and TRBJ2-7): KAGVTQTPRYLIKTRGQQVTLSCSPISGHRSVSWYQQTPGQGLQFLFEYFSETQRNKGNFPGRFSGRQFSNSRSEMNVSTLELGDSALYLCARRRAGYEQYFGPGTRLTVT.

This clonotype has more than one count but fewer than ten. This chain joins TRBV5-1 and TRBJ2-3; D possibly corresponds to TRBD2 (6 bases). CDR1 and CDR2 from the germline V gene are SGHRS and YFSETQ. V lost 4 bases, J lost 2 bases, and 17 bases lay in between. The CDR3 is made up of 16 amino acids. CDR3 bases: TGCGCCAGCAGCGGACCGGGACTTTCACTCACAGATACGCAGTATTTT. This codes for CASSGPGLSLTDTQYF.

The J gene is TRBJ2-7, the V gene TRBV29-1; a weak D match, TRBD1 (6 bases). From germline, CDR1 is SQVTM and CDR2 ANQGSEA. Trimming pared 4 bases from V and 4 bases from J, leaving 11 bases between. CDR3 length: 12 amino acids. In DNA form, the CDR3 reads TGCAGCGTTGTGACAGGTGATTACGAGCAGTACTTC. Its translation is CSVVTGDYEQYF.

The chain is built from TRBV6-5 and TRBJ1-2; D remains unclear. The CDR3 extends over 14 amino acids. V lost 0 bases and J lost 4, with 9 bases in between. CDR1 is MNHEY and CDR2 is SVGAGI in the germline V gene. The chain's CDR3 is CASSYSNPGYGYTF. The CDR3 nucleotides read TGTGCCAGCAGTTACTCGAATCCAGGCTATGGCTACACCTTC.

The sample holds a few counts of this clonotype. The chain couples TRBV10-3 to TRBJ2-1; 7 nucleotides agree with TRBD2. The CDR3 is made up of 14 amino acids. The ends lost 6 bases at V and 6 bases at J; junction bases unmatched: 8. The germline V gene has CDR1 ENHRY and CDR2 SYGVKD. The CDR3 here is CAISSEWGGNEQFF. The CDR3 DNA is TGTGCCATCAGCTCGGAGTGGGGGGGCAATGAGCAGTTCTTC.

This clonotype was seen more than once but under ten times. The rearrangement joins TRBV18 to TRBJ2-5; no clear D gene. The germline V gene encodes CDR1 KGHSH and CDR2 LQKENI. CDR3 length equals 16 residues. V lost 1 base to trimming and J lost 0 bases, with 12 bases between them. The CDR3 here is CASSPRVAAYQETQYF. The CDR3 nucleotides are TGTGCCAGCTCACCACGGGTTGCAGCGTACCAAGAGACCCAGTACTTC.

In this sample, this clonotype turned up many times. The chain links TRBV6-6 to TRBJ1-4; D is ambiguous. The CDR3 consists of 13 residues. Per germline, CDR1 MNHNY and CDR2 SVGAGI (reference sequence). Trimming stripped 4 bases from V and 4 bases from J, with 7 bases between. The CDR3: CASSSASNEKLFF. The CDR3 nucleotides read TGTGCCAGCAGTTCGGCGAGTAATGAAAAACTGTTTTTT.

The J gene is TRBJ1-2, the V gene TRBV20-1; D call uncertain. CDR3 length: 13 amino acids. Germline loops: CDR1 DFQATT, CDR2 SNEGSKA (reference sequence). The ends were cut back, 6 bases at V and 0 bases at J, with 11 bases in the middle. DNA of the CDR3: TGCAGTGCGTACAGAACCTCTAACTATGGCTACACCTTC. Protein: CSAYRTSNYGYTF.

The chain has TRBV20-1 and TRBJ2-5; 7 bases match TRBD2. The CDR3 contains 17 residues. V dropped 5 bases and J dropped 4; count of bases not matched to a gene: 19. Germline-derived CDR1 and CDR2 are DFQATT and SNEGSKA (reference sequence). The CDR3 sequence: CSAPLRDRGSGIETQYF. As DNA, the CDR3 is TGCAGTGCTCCTCTGAGGGATCGCGGGAGTGGTATAGAGACCCAGTACTTC.

This chain uses TRBV12-3 or TRBV12-4 with TRBJ2-3; D is possibly TRBD2 (5 bases). This CDR3 comprises 13 residues. Deletions cut 8 bases from V and 4 bases from J, with 13 bases between. This chain's CDR3 is CASEGRWADTQYF. In DNA, the CDR3 is TGTGCCAGCGAGGGCAGGTGGGCAGATACGCAGTATTTT.